This TCR beta chain originates from a study of T cell repertoires in ileal Crohn's disease (dated 2019 in TCRdb). About the study as a whole: At the time of surgery, 35% of patients were active smokers, and the median duration of disease was around eight years. Surgery was performed for a complication in all patients, with stricturing disease in roughly 61% and penetrating disease in roughly 40%. Postoperative therapy was given to about half of the patients, with thiopurines administered to 11 patients and anti-TNF agents administered to about 20 patients. TCR repertoire analysis was performed in about 59 Crohn's disease patients drawn from a prospective multicentre cohort. Running in parallel with the study was a multicentre cohort set up to find predictors of early endoscopic recurrence following ileocolonic resection. A Rutgeerts score above i0 was used to define endoscopic postoperative recurrence. The study sequenced approximately 170 mucosal samples from more than 50 patients, taken at several locations on the surgical specimen and at postoperative endoscopy.

Around 550 nanograms of biopsy DNA per sample were submitted for commercial TCRB immunosequencing. Adaptive Biotechnology amplified CDR3 regions from genomic DNA with a two-step multiplex PCR that controlled for amplification bias. The first PCR used primers for every V and J gene segment; the second PCR added barcodes and Illumina adapters. CDR3 libraries were sequenced using an Illumina instrument. In the source study's methods: Vendor-provided pipelines were combined with custom analysis of raw data in R/Bioconductor under R version 3.3.0. Clonality, which ranges from 0 to 1, was calculated as the inverse of the normalised Shannon entropy across all productive clones. The repertoire share taken up by the top 100 clones defined high-frequency clones, and only clones that passed a 95% confidence test were kept. The Simpson index measured repertoire diversity, and the Morisita-Horn index measured overlap between samples. TCRdb took over this immuneACCESS table, retaining in-frame rearrangements with V and J assigned. Such tables are incomplete; in checked studies, under half of the missing clones stem from an unresolved V gene, and the remainder is unexplained. V and J calls and clone size are as listed in that table; D and trimming were resolved from the DNA. This sample is represented by over 9,500 clones; around 80% of them were singletons. Together, the top ten hold about 25% of the sample.

Eligible patients were adults with ileal or ileocolonic Crohn's disease who had an indication for ileocolonic resection. Before DNA extraction, whole ileal mucosal biopsies were kept frozen at -80 degrees C. Genomic DNA was extracted from frozen whole biopsies with a TRizol-based method and quantified on a NanoDrop 2000 spectrophotometer. On this clone: Its binding antigen is unknown. One base away there is no much larger clone; base qualities are not given.

Results and caveats for the whole study, not just this receptor: More high-frequency clones were carried by sorted CD8 T cells than by CD4 T cells, suggesting that mucosal expansions were mainly CD8. Only a subgroup of patients, of unstated size, had mucosal CD4 and CD8 T cells sorted and sequenced. A significantly higher proportion of clonal expansions was observed in active smokers at surgery than in non-smokers (about 25% vs 20%, p=0.02). Higher high-frequency clone percentages at surgery were associated with endoscopic recurrence; all patients with clonality above 26.8% (18/57) had recurrence.

The sequence came from an adult with Crohn's disease. Input material: ileal tissue.

CDR3 reads: CACPYREGYGYTF. At the DNA level, the sequence is TGTGCCTGCCCCTACAGGGAAGGCTATGGCTACACCTTC. This receptor chain uses TRBV30 and TRBJ1-2; TRBD1 is a weak D gene call, 6 bases matching. The germline ends are 15 bases apart after V is trimmed by 6 bases and J by 4 bases. CDR1 and CDR2, per the germline V gene (reference sequence), are GTSNPN and SVGIG. From cysteine to phenylalanine, the CDR3 is 13 amino acids long. The CDR3 DNA has 39 bases and is translated from base 1.